Below are 3 T cell receptor beta chains sequenced from a single sample in a study of early T cells in non-severe SARS-CoV-2 infection. TCRdb re-analysed the 5' RACE reads in MiXCR, keeping a single row per CDR3 protein. Of about 81,000 distinct CDR3 sequences listed, less than 8% were seen once; the top ten hold less than 9.5%. The specimen was whole blood. The receptors were gathered from an adult who was a healthcare worker with PCR-confirmed SARS-CoV-2 infection or an uninfected control (not recorded which).

This clonotype is medium-sized (0.01 to 0.1%) in the sample. The chain is built from TRBV7-6 and TRBJ2-7, with D possibly called TRBD1 or TRBD2 (5 bases each). Deletions cut 1 base from V and 6 bases from J, with 19 bases between. The CDR3 consists of 16 residues. Germline values: CDR1 SGHVS, CDR2 FNYEAQ. The CDR3 is CASSLGAGAALGEQYF. As DNA, the CDR3 is TGTGCCAGCAGCTTAGGGGCCGGGGCTGCACTGGGCGAGCAGTACTTC.

The gene calls are TRBV18 and TRBJ2-7, with 14 bases identical to TRBD2. The germline gives CDR1 KGHSH, CDR2 LQKENI. The CDR3 length is 16 residues. V lost 8 bases, J lost 3 bases, and 9 bases stayed unmatched. The CDR3 protein is CASTGTSGGILYEQYF. The DNA for the CDR3 is TGTGCCAGCACGGGGACTAGCGGGGGAATTCTCTACGAGCAGTACTTC.

This clonotype has just a few counts. This chain links TRBV12-3 or TRBV12-4 with TRBJ1-2; 7 bases fit TRBD1. Losses at the gene ends were 5 bases for V and 3 bases for J; bases not matched to a gene: 3. The CDR3 sequence is 13 residues long. The CDR3 DNA sequence: TGTGCCAGCAGTACCAGGGGGGACTATGGCTACACCTTC. It encodes CASSTRGDYGYTF.